The clone carrying this T cell receptor (beta chain) was recorded a few times. In germline, CDR1 is DFQATT, CDR2 SNEGSKA (reference sequence). The junction had 1 base not matched to a gene; V was cut back by 5 bases and J by 6 bases. The CDR3 spans 11 residues. This entry belongs to a study of blood T cell repertoires in COVID-19. Sequenced by immunoSEQ multiplex PCR; TCRdb stores in-frame clones only, minus some. The table shows approximately 300,000 clones, with around nine tenths occurring only once. This clonotype originated in a man between 60 and 70 years old who had recovered from COVID-19. Sample: PBMCs or T cells enriched from blood (not recorded which). V usage is TRBV20-1 and J usage is TRBJ2-1; 7 bases line up with TRBD1. The CDR3: CSAYRGNEQFF. CDR3 in DNA: TGCAGTGCTTACAGGGGCAATGAGCAGTTCTTC.